This T cell receptor (beta chain) was sequenced in a study of blood T cell repertoires in COVID-19. Libraries were prepared by immunoSEQ multiplex PCR; TCRdb keeps only in-frame clonotypes and omits some of them. Here the sample spans just under 80,000 clones, over 75% being singletons. Germline CDR1 KGHDR, CDR2 SFDVKD. V was clipped by 7 bases and J by 9 bases; unmatched bases: 6. The CDR3 runs to 15 residues. Sequencing used peripheral blood. The receptor was derived from a human donor in a cohort sampled during active COVID-19. The V and J genes are TRBV24-1 and TRBJ2-1; the match to TRBD2 covers 15 bases. CDR3: CATRSGTSGRSEQFF. For the CDR3, the DNA is TGTGCCACCAGATCCGGGACTAGCGGGAGGTCTGAGCAGTTCTTC.